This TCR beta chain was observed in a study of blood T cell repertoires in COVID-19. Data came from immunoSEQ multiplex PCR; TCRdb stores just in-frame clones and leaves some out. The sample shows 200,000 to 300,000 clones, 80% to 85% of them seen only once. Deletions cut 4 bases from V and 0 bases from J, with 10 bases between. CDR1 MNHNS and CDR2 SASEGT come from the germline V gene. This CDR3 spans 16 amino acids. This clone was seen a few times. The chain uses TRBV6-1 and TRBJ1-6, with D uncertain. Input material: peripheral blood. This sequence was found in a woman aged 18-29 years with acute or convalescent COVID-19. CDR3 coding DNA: TGTGCCAGCAGTGCGGGCGGGGTCTCCTATAATTCACCCCTCCACTTT. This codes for CASSAGGVSYNSPLHF.